This TCR beta chain was captured in a study of T cells in Graves' hyperthyroidism and ophthalmopathy. CDR1 is LNHDA, CDR2 SQIVND, per germline (reference sequence). V lost 7 bases and J lost 2, with 9 bases in between. The CDR3 runs 14 residues. RNA transcripts provided the source from which TCR beta CDR3 regions were amplified. In the first-round RT-PCR of the TCR CDR3, the HTBI primer set was used. TCRdb passed the multiplex PCR reads through MiXCR, listing each CDR3 protein once. The repertoire consists of 350,000 to 400,000 distinct CDR3 sequences, with approximately 17% occurring once and the leading ten covering around 40%. This clonotype was seen only once.

Sample: blood. The chain is built from TRBV19 and TRBJ2-6; tentatively, D is TRBD1 or TRBD2 (5 bases each). This sequence was found in a man aged 18 to 29 with Graves' ophthalmopathy. The CDR3, as DNA: TGTGCCAGTATGAGGGGAGCTGGGGCCAACGTCCTGACTTTC. It specifies CASMRGAGANVLTF.